What follows are 31 T cell receptor beta chains derived from one specimen sequenced in a study of cytomegalovirus exposure and HLA in healthy donors. Clones were read by immunoSEQ multiplex PCR, and TCRdb kept only the in-frame ones, dropping some. The sample carries around 300,000 clones, around 85% recorded once. Input material: PBMCs. These receptors originate from a young woman in good health and CMV-seronegative.

The rearrangement uses TRBV6-5 and TRBJ2-5; D is unclear. Per the germline V gene, CDR1 is MNHEY and CDR2 is SVGAGI. The CDR3 sequence is 14 residues long. The V and J ends lost 2 bases and 7 bases respectively, with 14 bases between them. Written as DNA, the CDR3 is TGTGCCAGCAGTTACCGACTGCAAGATCGGACCCAGTACTTC. Translation: CASSYRLQDRTQYF.

The chain uses TRBV10-3 and TRBJ2-7, with D possibly matching TRBD1 (5 bases). This CDR3 contains 14 residues. Germline values: CDR1 ENHRY, CDR2 SYGVKD. V lost 1 base, J lost 4 bases, and 11 bases lay in between. The DNA of the CDR3 is TGTGCCATCAGTGAGTGGGTAGGGGATTACGAGCAGTACTTC. This codes for CAISEWVGDYEQYF.

The chain uses TRBV30 and TRBJ1-4; D gene unclear. There are 11 residues in the CDR3. Germline values: CDR1 GTSNPN, CDR2 SVGIG (reference sequence). V lost 2 bases and J 8 bases, leaving 6 bases between the germline ends. The CDR3 is CAWSIREKLFF. CDR3 DNA: TGTGCCTGGAGTATCCGGGAAAAACTGTTTTTT.

This clone was picked up one time. This sequence joins TRBV11-2 and TRBJ2-3, with TRBD2 identical over 8 bases. Germline V gives CDR1 SGHAT, CDR2 FQNNGV. The V segment lost 2 bases and the J segment 0 bases; nucleotides outside the gene matches: 4. This CDR3 is built from 16 residues. In nucleotides, the CDR3 is TGTGCCAGCAGCTTATTGTCTAGCGGGAGCACAGATACGCAGTATTTT. It encodes CASSLLSSGSTDTQYF.

This chain links TRBV4-3 with TRBJ2-2, with a possible D match to TRBD2 (5 bases). Germline lookup yields CDR1 LGHNA and CDR2 YSLEER. Trimming took 0 bases from V and 0 from J, leaving 11 bases between them. The CDR3 consists of 17 residues. The CDR3 loop is CASSQDITGTNTGELFF. The CDR3 nucleotides read TGCGCCAGCAGCCAAGATATAACGGGGACGAACACCGGGGAGCTGTTTTTT.

The chain carries TRBV7-9 and TRBJ2-5, with D unclear. V lost 4 bases to trimming and J lost 2 bases, with 2 bases between them. CDR3 size: 11 residues. Germline CDR1 and CDR2: SEHNR and FQNEAQ (reference sequence). In DNA form, the CDR3 reads TGTGCCAGCAGCTCGCAAGAGACCCAGTACTTC. Translated, it gives CASSSQETQYF.

This chain connects TRBV18 to TRBJ1-4, with 7 positions matching TRBD1. Germline V gene data show CDR1 as KGHSH and CDR2 as LQKENI. V gave up 1 base and J gave up 8 bases; unmatched junction bases: 7. The CDR3 has 15 residues. The CDR3 region has the DNA TGTGCCAGCTCACCACAGGGGGCACCGGAGGAAAAACTGTTTTTT. This encodes CASSPQGAPEEKLFF.

The chain combines TRBV4-2 with TRBJ2-3; 9 bases are a match to TRBD2. The length of the CDR3 is 17 residues. V lost 8 bases to trimming and J lost 2 bases; unmatched junction nucleotides: 14. Germline values: CDR1 LGHNA, CDR2 YNFKEQ. The DNA for the CDR3 is TGTGCCAGCGCATCTAGCGGGACGATACATCTCACAGATACGCAGTATTTT. It encodes CASASSGTIHLTDTQYF.

This chain joins TRBV6-5 and TRBJ1-2; D perhaps matches TRBD1 (5 bases). The CDR3 is 12 residues long. V shed 4 bases and J shed 8 bases, with 11 bases lying between them. CDR1 MNHEY and CDR2 SVGAGI come from the germline V gene. CDR3: CASSFQGGGYTF. CDR3 bases: TGTGCCAGCAGTTTTCAGGGAGGCGGCTACACCTTC.

V usage is TRBV7-2 and J usage is TRBJ1-3; D is unresolved. V lost 2 bases to trimming and J lost 0 bases, with 8 bases between them. CDR1 is SGHTA and CDR2 is FQGNSA in the germline V gene. There are 15 residues in the CDR3. The CDR3 is CASSLSTGSGNTIYF. The CDR3 bases are TGTGCCAGCAGCTTATCCACGGGCTCTGGAAACACCATATATTTT.

CDR3 amino acids: CASSSHLAGQAVNTEAFF. DNA of the CDR3: TGTGCCAGCAGCTCACACCTCGCGGGACAGGCTGTCAACACTGAAGCTTTCTTT. This chain connects TRBV11-1 to TRBJ1-1, with TRBD1 matching 8 bases. The CDR3 sequence is 18 residues long. Germline loops: CDR1 SGHAT, CDR2 FQDESV (reference sequence). V lost 4 bases and J lost 2; bases outside the gene matches: 15.

This clone turned up a few times. V gene TRBV4-3 combines with J gene TRBJ1-1; a weak D match, TRBD1 (5 bases). This CDR3 spans 15 amino acids. Germline loops: CDR1 LGHNA, CDR2 YSLEER. Trimming cost V 1 base and J 4 bases, with 13 bases left between them. CDR3: CASSQVEGRGTEAFF. DNA for the CDR3: TGCGCCAGCAGCCAAGTGGAGGGAAGGGGCACTGAAGCTTTCTTT.

The chain employs TRBV4-3 and TRBJ2-7; D gene uncertain. Germline V gene sequence: CDR1 LGHNA, CDR2 YSLEER. Trimming left V 1 base short and J 4 bases short, with 11 bases between. CDR3 length: 14 amino acids. CDR3 sequence (DNA): TGCGCCAGCAGCCAAGTTGGAGCAACTTACGAGCAGTACTTC. Its translation: CASSQVGATYEQYF.

This clone was found once. The chain has TRBV5-1 and TRBJ2-5, with D possibly matching TRBD2 (5 bases). V gave up 0 bases and J gave up 1 base, with 10 bases separating them. Germline loops: CDR1 SGHRS, CDR2 YFSETQ. The CDR3 loop spans 15 amino acids. The CDR3 loop is CASSLAPGIQETQYF. Written as DNA, the CDR3 is TGCGCCAGCAGCTTGGCCCCGGGGATCCAAGAGACCCAGTACTTC.

This CDR3 reads CASSIDKVGGTISYEQYF. In DNA, the CDR3 is TGTGCCAGTAGTATAGATAAAGTGGGCGGGACGATCTCCTACGAGCAGTACTTC. The rearrangement uses TRBV19 and TRBJ2-7, with TRBD2 as a possible D gene (6 bases). The V end was cut by 0 bases, the J end by 0 bases, with 18 bases between. The length of the CDR3 is 18 residues. Germline V gene data show CDR1 as LNHDA and CDR2 as SQIVND (reference sequence).

This clone was found a few times. The rearrangement uses TRBV15 and TRBJ2-5; the D is unclear. CDR1 LNHNV and CDR2 YYDKDF come from the germline V gene (reference sequence). The length of the CDR3 is 13 residues. Deletions cut 2 bases from V and 0 bases from J, with 4 bases between. Here the CDR3 reads CATSRNYQETQYF. CDR3 nucleotides: TGTGCCACCAGCAGAAACTACCAAGAGACCCAGTACTTC.

The chain links TRBV7-2 to TRBJ1-2, with 10 positions matching TRBD1. The CDR3 consists of 14 residues. CDR1 and CDR2 from the germline V gene are SGHTA and FQGNSA. V lost 2 bases and J lost 7; bases outside the gene matches: 4. The CDR3 bases are TGTGCCAGCAGCTTATGGGACAGGGGAGGTGGCTACACCTTC. Translated, it gives CASSLWDRGGGYTF.

The chain carries TRBV7-6 and TRBJ2-6, with D possibly being TRBD1 (5 bases). The V gene's germline CDR1 is SGHVS and CDR2 FNYEAQ. The CDR3 runs 18 residues. With 8 bases removed from V and 0 bases from J, the gap between germline ends came to 20 bases. The CDR3 protein is CASSRAGPQNSGANVLTF. The CDR3, as DNA: TGTGCCAGCTCCCGCGCAGGGCCCCAAAACTCTGGGGCCAACGTCCTGACTTTC.

In this sample, this clone turned up once. This rearrangement joins TRBV6-5 to TRBJ1-1, with 9 bases that match TRBD1. V shed 6 bases and J 4 bases; nucleotides not matched to a gene: 9. The CDR3 contains 15 residues. Germline V gives CDR1 MNHEY, CDR2 SVGAGI. Written as DNA, the CDR3 is TGTGCCAGCAGGCTAATACAGGGGGCGGGCACTGAAGCTTTCTTT. Amino acid sequence: CASRLIQGAGTEAFF.

This sequence joins TRBV29-1 and TRBJ2-1; 9 nucleotides agree with TRBD2. The CDR3 extends over 14 amino acids. V lost 3 bases, J lost 6 bases, and 6 bases stayed unmatched. Germline-derived CDR1 and CDR2 are SQVTM and ANQGSEA. As DNA, the CDR3 is TGCAGCGTTGACCCTAGCGGGACGAGCAATGAGCAGTTCTTC. Protein sequence: CSVDPSGTSNEQFF.

This rearrangement joins TRBV11-2 to TRBJ1-1; 7 bases fit TRBD1. J lost 1 base, V lost 6 bases, and 8 bases had no gene match. Germline V gene sequence: CDR1 SGHAT, CDR2 FQNNGV. The CDR3 length is 15 residues. The CDR3 reads CASRGRQGPNTEAFF. CDR3 DNA: TGTGCCAGCAGGGGGAGACAGGGACCGAACACTGAAGCTTTCTTT. Variable domain in full (rest from reference TRBV11-2 and TRBJ1-1): EAGVAQSPRYKIIEKRQSVAFWCNPISGHATLYWYQQILGQGPKLLIQFQNNGVVDDSQLPKDRFSAERLKGVDSTLKIQPAKLEDSAVYLCASRGRQGPNTEAFFGQGTRLTVV.

The chain couples TRBV9 to TRBJ2-7; D might be TRBD2 (6 bases). The CDR3 has 14 residues. CDR1 is SGDLS, CDR2 YYNGEE, per germline. V was cut by 5 bases and J by 6 bases, with 18 bases left in between. The chain's CDR3 is CASSDSQGGGEQYF. CDR3 nucleotide sequence: TGTGCCAGCAGTGACAGCCAGGGAGGTGGCGAGCAGTACTTC. Combining the CDR3 with reference TRBV9 and TRBJ2-7 gives the whole variable domain DSGVTQTPKHLITATGQRVTLRCSPRSGDLSVYWYQQSLDQGLQFLIQYYNGEERAKGNILERFSAQQFPDLHSELNLSSLELGDSALYFCASSDSQGGGEQYFGPGTRLTVT.

V usage is TRBV5-1 and J usage is TRBJ2-3, with D perhaps matching TRBD1 (6 bases). The CDR3 is 15 amino acids. Germline assignment: CDR1 SGHRS and CDR2 YFSETQ. Trimming took off 4 bases at V and 6 bases at J, with 18 bases between the two ends. Here the CDR3 reads CASSAGDGYSDTQYF. In DNA form, the CDR3 reads TGCGCCAGCAGCGCAGGGGACGGATACAGTGATACGCAGTATTTT.

The chain combines TRBV19 with TRBJ1-2; D not resolved. V lost 8 bases and J 3 bases, leaving 10 bases between the germline ends. CDR1 LNHDA and CDR2 SQIVND come from the germline V gene (reference sequence). This CDR3 region has 12 residues. This CDR3 reads CASAKDYYGYTF. In DNA, the CDR3 is TGTGCCAGTGCAAAGGACTACTATGGCTACACCTTC.

CDR3 in DNA: TGTGCCAGCAGCCTCGGTGGAGTAGCGAATGAGCAGTTCTTC. Translated, it gives CASSLGGVANEQFF. This chain uses TRBV7-2 with TRBJ2-1; a weak D match, TRBD2 (5 bases). The V end lost 5 bases, the J end lost 7 bases, and 15 bases lay between the germline ends. Germline CDR1 reads SGHTA; CDR2 reads FQGNSA. The length of the CDR3 is 14 residues. Variable domain in full (rest from reference TRBV7-2 and TRBJ2-1): GAGVSQSPSNKVTEKGKDVELRCDPISGHTALYWYRQSLGQGLEFLIYFQGNSAPDKSGLPSDRFSAERTGGSVSTLTIQRTQQEDSAVYLCASSLGGVANEQFFGPGTRLTVL.

The chain combines TRBV6-4 with TRBJ2-3, with TRBD2 identical over 15 bases. J gave up 11 bases and V 8 bases, and 8 bases lay outside the gene matches. Germline CDR1 reads MRHNA; CDR2 reads SNTAGT. The CDR3 is 14 amino acids. The CDR3 region is CASSGLAGGSGQYF. The CDR3 DNA reads as TGTGCCAGCTCCGGACTAGCGGGGGGGTCCGGGCAGTATTTT.

V and J are TRBV10-3 and TRBJ2-2, with TRBD2 matching over 9 bases. The CDR3 is 15 amino acids. With 5 bases clipped from V and 6 bases from J, the junction kept 7 bases outside the gene matches. CDR1 ENHRY and CDR2 SYGVKD come from the germline V gene. CDR3 sequence reads: CAISSGGRGPGELFF. As DNA, the CDR3 is TGTGCCATCAGTTCCGGCGGGAGGGGTCCCGGGGAGCTGTTTTTT.

The CDR3 nucleotides read TGCGCCAGCAGCTTGGAGACTAGCGGGGGGTTTAACACCGGGGAGCTGTTTTTT. Protein product: CASSLETSGGFNTGELFF. The chain employs TRBV5-1 and TRBJ2-2; 13 bases map to TRBD2. Germline values: CDR1 SGHRS, CDR2 YFSETQ. V lost 0 bases to trimming and J lost 2 bases; unmatched junction nucleotides: 4. The CDR3 runs 18 residues.

In DNA, the CDR3 is TGTGCCAGCAGTGAACAGGACAATCAGCCCCAGCATTTT. It is translated as CASSEQDNQPQHF. The chain joins TRBV25-1 to TRBJ1-5; D remains ambiguous. Germline CDR1 reads MGHDK; CDR2 reads SYGVNS. The CDR3 covers 13 residues. Trimming took off 2 bases at V and 3 bases at J, with 5 bases between the two ends.

The CDR3 nucleotides read TGTGCCAGCAGCAAAAAATTGGGCGGGAGGGGACGTGACGAGCAGTACTTC. Its translation: CASSKKLGGRGRDEQYF. The chain recombines TRBV21-1 with TRBJ2-7; the D call of TRBD2 is as the table states it, not checked on the DNA. TRBV21-1 is a listed pseudogene. The CDR3 loop spans 17 amino acids.

The chain links TRBV4-2 to TRBJ2-7; TRBD1 matches 9 bases. Germline assignment: CDR1 LGHNA and CDR2 YNFKEQ. This CDR3 has 14 amino acids. Trimming at V came to 4 bases and at J to 4 bases, leaving 5 bases not matched to a gene. The CDR3 DNA follows: TGTGCCAGCAGCCCCCGGGACAGGGATTACGAGCAGTACTTC. Translation: CASSPRDRDYEQYF.